A selection of T cell receptor beta chains follows, all from one sample in a study of radiotherapy plus CTLA-4 blockade in lung cancer. Clones were read by immunoSEQ multiplex PCR, and TCRdb kept only the in-frame ones, dropping some. The sample gives 84,000 or so clones, approximately 83% of which show up once; more than 14% is in the top ten. This specimen consisted of peripheral blood, obtained from a patient treated with radiotherapy plus ipilimumab. The receptor source for this set is a human donor with non-small cell lung cancer that progressed on radiotherapy plus ipilimumab. The conserved cysteine and the conserved F or W are not part of the CDR3 here. Each record gives: CDR3 protein, J gene, V gene.

CDR3 protein: ASSLGLAPEQY
J gene: TRBJ2-7
V gene: TRBV5-4

CDR3 protein: ARSLRICYGYT
J gene: TRBJ1-2
V gene: TRBV7-5

CDR3 protein: ASGQRGGRDTQY
J gene: TRBJ2-3
V gene: TRBV6-5

CDR3 protein: ASSFGAGGPNQPQH
J gene: TRBJ1-5
V gene: TRBV28

CDR3 protein: ASSSGQPNSPLH
J gene: TRBJ1-6
V gene: TRBV5-1

CDR3 protein: ASSLAGTYEQY
J gene: TRBJ2-7
V gene: TRBV5-4

CDR3 protein: ASSFMSFSTDTQY
J gene: TRBJ2-3
V gene: TRBV7-9

CDR3 protein: ASSSLSRLAGGDTQY
J gene: TRBJ2-3
V gene: TRBV7-2

CDR3 protein: ASSSQGGVYEQY
J gene: TRBJ2-7
V gene: TRBV7-9

CDR3 protein: ASSVRRATDTQY
J gene: TRBJ2-3
V gene: TRBV2

CDR3 protein: ASSFGMGTVPWEAQH
J gene: TRBJ1-5
V gene: TRBV11-2

CDR3 protein: ASTLQTNRGPNEKLF
J gene: TRBJ1-4
V gene: TRBV7-9

CDR3 protein: ASSLTGGLTDTQY
J gene: TRBJ2-3
V gene: TRBV7-9

CDR3 protein: ASTPGQGSSYEQY
J gene: TRBJ2-7
V gene: TRBV23-1

CDR3 protein: ASSSPGLAQETQY
J gene: TRBJ2-5
V gene: TRBV5-4

CDR3 protein: ASSPDRASTDTQY
J gene: TRBJ2-3
V gene: TRBV5-1

CDR3 protein: AWSVRVSSYNEQF
J gene: TRBJ2-1
V gene: TRBV30

CDR3 protein: ASSSGTVNTEAF
J gene: TRBJ1-1
V gene: TRBV6-5

CDR3 protein: ASSFSGLANTEAF
J gene: TRBJ1-1
V gene: TRBV5-1

CDR3 protein: ASSPDPGFNQPRH
J gene: TRBJ1-5
V gene: TRBV7-9

CDR3 protein: ASSFSGFLPEAF
J gene: TRBJ1-1
V gene: TRBV28

CDR3 protein: ASKMDNMNTEAF
J gene: TRBJ1-1
V gene: TRBV11-1

CDR3 protein: ASSLGLAGPTSYNEQF
J gene: TRBJ2-1
V gene: TRBV27

CDR3 protein: ASSVGLTSTDTQY
J gene: TRBJ2-3
V gene: TRBV9

CDR3 protein: ASSSRTGGQNIQY
J gene: TRBJ2-4
V gene: TRBV7-8

CDR3 protein: ASSQGSERTDTQY
J gene: TRBJ2-3
V gene: TRBV4-2

CDR3 protein: ASSSRTGFMNTEAF
J gene: TRBJ1-1
V gene: TRBV5-8

CDR3 protein: ASRPGTGVLQPQH
J gene: TRBJ1-5
V gene: TRBV6-1

CDR3 protein: SVEGPPRGRETQY
J gene: TRBJ2-5
V gene: TRBV29-1